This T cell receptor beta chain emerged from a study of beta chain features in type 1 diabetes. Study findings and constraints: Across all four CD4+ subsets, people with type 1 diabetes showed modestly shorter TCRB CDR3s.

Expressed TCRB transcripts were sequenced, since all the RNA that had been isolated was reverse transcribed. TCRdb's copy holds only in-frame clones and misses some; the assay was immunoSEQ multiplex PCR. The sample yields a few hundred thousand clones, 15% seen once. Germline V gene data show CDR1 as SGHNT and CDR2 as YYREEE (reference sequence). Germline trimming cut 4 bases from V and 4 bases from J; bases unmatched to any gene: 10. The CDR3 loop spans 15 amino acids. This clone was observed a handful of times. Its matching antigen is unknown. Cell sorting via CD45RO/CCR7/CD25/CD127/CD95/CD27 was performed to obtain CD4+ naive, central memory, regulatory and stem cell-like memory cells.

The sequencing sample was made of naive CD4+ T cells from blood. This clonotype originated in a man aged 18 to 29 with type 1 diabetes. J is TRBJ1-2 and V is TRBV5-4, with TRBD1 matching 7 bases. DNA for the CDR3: TGTGCCAGCAGCCAAGGGACAGACCCCCTCTATGGCTACACCTTC. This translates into CASSQGTDPLYGYTF.